Below are 11 T cell receptor beta chains sequenced from a single sample in a study of regulatory T cells in long-lasting Graves disease. The authors built TCR beta libraries using iRepertoire HTBI primers and Arm-PCR of CDR3 regions. MiXCR was run by TCRdb on the multiplex PCR reads, yielding one entry per CDR3 protein. The top ten clones hold about two fifths of a sample with 600,000 to 800,000 distinct CDR3 sequences, roughly 30% of them seen once. Time point indicated: persistent/refractory GD, antithyroid drugs over 5 years with positive TRAb. From PBMCs, RNA was extracted and then used to make the TCR library. The specimen was peripheral blood mononuclear cells (PBMCs), collected when the disease was refractory, from a patient treated with antithyroid drugs. These receptors were taken from a female donor with Graves disease.

This clonotype was counted ten times or more. The rearrangement links TRBV27 to TRBJ1-2; 12 nucleotides align to TRBD1. CDR1 and CDR2 (germline): MNHEY, SMNVEV (reference sequence). CDR3 size: 15 residues. Trimming cost V 2 bases and J 8 bases; bases outside gene matches: 6. The CDR3 region is CASSLDGTGGRGYTF. For the CDR3, the DNA is TGTGCCAGCAGTTTAGACGGGACAGGGGGCCGGGGCTACACCTTC.

This chain joins TRBV7-9 and TRBJ2-7; 9 positions match TRBD1. This CDR3 has 15 residues. The junction had 11 bases not matched to a gene; V was cut back by 7 bases and J by 4 bases. Germline V gives CDR1 SEHNR, CDR2 FQNEAQ (reference sequence). This CDR3 reads CASILTGTGRYEQYF. DNA for the CDR3: TGTGCCAGCATTCTTACCGGGACAGGGCGATACGAGCAGTACTTC.

This chain links TRBV19 with TRBJ2-7; D possibly corresponds to TRBD1 (5 bases). The CDR3 is 13 amino acids. Trimming pared 3 bases from V and 1 base from J, leaving 7 bases between. CDR1 and CDR2 (germline): LNHDA, SQIVND (reference sequence). CDR3 protein: CASSMDTSYEQYF. CDR3 nucleotide sequence: TGTGCCAGTAGTATGGACACATCCTACGAGCAGTACTTC. The whole variable domain, filled in from reference TRBV19 and TRBJ2-7, reads DGGITQSPKYLFRKEGQNVTLSCEQNLNHDAMYWYRQDPGQGLRLIYYSQIVNDFQKGDIAEGYSVSREKKESFPLTVTSAQKNPTAFYLCASSMDTSYEQYFGPGTRLTVT.

This clonotype was found a few times. The gene calls are TRBV20-1 and TRBJ2-7; 7 positions agree with TRBD1. The V segment lost 3 bases and the J segment 5 bases; nucleotides outside the gene matches: 7. The CDR3 extends over 13 amino acids. The V gene's germline CDR1 is DFQATT and CDR2 SNEGSKA (reference sequence). CDR3 residues: CSASTGAVNEQYF. As DNA, the CDR3 is TGCAGTGCTAGCACAGGGGCGGTGAACGAGCAGTACTTC.

The chain uses TRBV6-2 or TRBV6-3 and TRBJ2-7, with D possibly TRBD1 on 7 matching bases. V was pared by 4 bases and J by 0 bases, with 16 bases between. The CDR3 spans 16 residues. Germline assignment: CDR1 MNHEY and CDR2 SVGEGT. This CDR3 is CASSFPEGQPSYEQYF. CDR3 nucleotide sequence: TGTGCCAGCAGTTTCCCGGAGGGACAGCCCTCCTACGAGCAGTACTTC.

The sample holds a few counts of this clonotype. The CDR3 region is CASNGLPDNEQFF. In DNA, the CDR3 is TGTGCCAGCAATGGACTACCAGACAATGAGCAGTTCTTC. The rearrangement joins TRBV9 to TRBJ2-1, with D perhaps matching TRBD2 (6 bases). V was pared by 6 bases and J by 5 bases, with 12 bases between. This CDR3 is built from 13 residues. Germline V gene lookup returns CDR1 SGDLS and CDR2 YYNGEE.

This clonotype was seen more than once but under ten times. J is TRBJ1-5 and V is TRBV19, with TRBD1 as a possible D gene (5 bases). The V and J ends lost 7 bases and 2 bases respectively, with 33 bases between them. CDR3 size: 21 residues. Germline V gene lookup returns CDR1 LNHDA and CDR2 SQIVND (reference sequence). CDR3 in amino acids: CASTGRTRKGFGSRRNQPQHF. CDR3 coding DNA: TGTGCCAGTACGGGGCGGACACGCAAGGGGTTTGGGTCGCGACGCAATCAGCCCCAGCATTTT.

This clonotype was picked up a small number of times. The genes are TRBV9 and TRBJ2-2; D perhaps matches TRBD2 (6 bases). This CDR3 comprises 14 residues. V lost 4 bases, J lost 11 bases, and 18 bases lay in between. Germline V CDR1 and CDR2: SGDLS, YYNGEE. The CDR3 bases are TGTGCCAGCAGCACCTCTTTAGCGCGGGGCGAGCTGTTTTTT. Translated: CASSTSLARGELFF.

There are a few counts of this clonotype. This rearrangement joins TRBV7-3 to TRBJ2-5; 7 positions agree with TRBD1. CDR1 is SGHTA, CDR2 FQGTGA, per germline. This CDR3 is 15 amino acids long. Losses at the gene ends were 2 bases for V and 3 bases for J; bases not matched to a gene: 6. For the CDR3, the DNA is TGTGCCAGCAGCTTACTCGGGACAGATAAAGAGACCCAGTACTTC. Encoded protein: CASSLLGTDKETQYF. The variable domain in full, with the rest retrieved from reference TRBV7-3 and TRBJ2-5, is GAGVSQTPSNKVTEKGKYVELRCDPISGHTALYWYRQSLGQGPEFLIYFQGTGAADDSGLPNDRFFAVRPEGSVSTLKIQRTERGDSAVYLCASSLLGTDKETQYFGPGTRLLVL.

The rearrangement uses TRBV10-3 and TRBJ2-2; D not certain. In germline, CDR1 is ENHRY, CDR2 SYGVKD. V lost 2 bases, J lost 7 bases, and 8 bases lay in between. The CDR3 extends over 13 amino acids. The CDR3 nucleotides read TGTGCCATCAGTGAGAATCCGGGCGGGGAGCTGTTTTTT. It translates to CAISENPGGELFF.

This clonotype occurred a few times. The J gene is TRBJ1-5, the V gene TRBV28; D uncertain. Germline V gene sequence: CDR1 MDHEN, CDR2 SYDVKM. The CDR3 contains 13 residues. V shed 5 bases and J shed 5 bases, with 10 bases lying between them. The CDR3 nucleotides read TGTGCCAGCAGTGCACAGAGGGATCAGCCCCAGCATTTT. Translated: CASSAQRDQPQHF.